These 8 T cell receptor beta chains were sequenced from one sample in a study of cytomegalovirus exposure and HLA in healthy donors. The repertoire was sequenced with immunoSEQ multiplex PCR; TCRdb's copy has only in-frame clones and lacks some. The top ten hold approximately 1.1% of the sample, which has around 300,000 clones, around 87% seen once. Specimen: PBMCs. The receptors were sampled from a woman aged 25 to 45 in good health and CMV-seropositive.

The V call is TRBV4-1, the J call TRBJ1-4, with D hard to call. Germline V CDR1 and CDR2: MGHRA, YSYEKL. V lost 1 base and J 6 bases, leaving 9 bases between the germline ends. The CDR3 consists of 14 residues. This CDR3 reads CASSQVVQDEKLFF. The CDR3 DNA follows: TGCGCCAGCAGCCAAGTTGTGCAGGATGAAAAACTGTTTTTT.

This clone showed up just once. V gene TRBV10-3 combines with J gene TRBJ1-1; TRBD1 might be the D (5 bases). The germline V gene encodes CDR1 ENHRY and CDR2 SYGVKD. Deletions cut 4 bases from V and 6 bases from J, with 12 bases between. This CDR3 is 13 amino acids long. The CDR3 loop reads CAISVEGRAEAFF. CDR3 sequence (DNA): TGTGCCATCAGTGTTGAGGGGCGGGCTGAAGCTTTCTTT.

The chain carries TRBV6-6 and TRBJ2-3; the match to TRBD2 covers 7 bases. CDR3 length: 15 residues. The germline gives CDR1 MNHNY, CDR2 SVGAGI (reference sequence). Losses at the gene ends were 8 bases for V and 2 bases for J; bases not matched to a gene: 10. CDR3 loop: CASDSGEGYTDTQYF. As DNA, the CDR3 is TGTGCCAGCGACTCGGGGGAGGGTTACACAGATACGCAGTATTTT.

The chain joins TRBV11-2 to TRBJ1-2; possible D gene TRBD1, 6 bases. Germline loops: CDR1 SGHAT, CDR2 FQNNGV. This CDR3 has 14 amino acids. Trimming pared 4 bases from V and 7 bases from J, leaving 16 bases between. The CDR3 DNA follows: TGTGCCAGCAGCTCCCAGACAGGATCCGGTGGCTACACCTTC. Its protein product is CASSSQTGSGGYTF.

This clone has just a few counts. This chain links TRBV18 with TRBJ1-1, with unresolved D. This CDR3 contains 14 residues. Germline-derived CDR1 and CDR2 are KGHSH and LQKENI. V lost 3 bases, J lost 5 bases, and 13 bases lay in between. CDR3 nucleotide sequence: TGTGCCAGCTCACCCAGCAGTCCCCCGACTGAAGCTTTCTTT. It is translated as CASSPSSPPTEAFF.

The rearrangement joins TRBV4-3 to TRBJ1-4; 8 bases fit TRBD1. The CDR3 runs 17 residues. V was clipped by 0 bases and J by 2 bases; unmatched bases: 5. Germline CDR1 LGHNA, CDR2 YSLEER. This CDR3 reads CASSQDVRGLTNEKLFF. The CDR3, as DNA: TGCGCCAGCAGCCAAGATGTCAGGGGGCTCACTAATGAAAAACTGTTTTTT.

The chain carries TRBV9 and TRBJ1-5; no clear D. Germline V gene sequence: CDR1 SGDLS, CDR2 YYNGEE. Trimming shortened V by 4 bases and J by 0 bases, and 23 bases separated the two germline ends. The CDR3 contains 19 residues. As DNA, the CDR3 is TGTGCCAGCAGCACCCCGGTGGGTTCAACCTCGTATAGCAATCAGCCCCAGCATTTT. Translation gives CASSTPVGSTSYSNQPQHF.

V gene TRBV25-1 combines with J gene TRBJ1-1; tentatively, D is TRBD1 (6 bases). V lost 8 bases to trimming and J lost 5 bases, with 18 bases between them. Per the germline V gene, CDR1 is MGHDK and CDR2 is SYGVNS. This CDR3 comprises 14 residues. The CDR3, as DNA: TGTGCCAGCCTCGACCCCAGGGGAGGGACTGAAGCTTTCTTT. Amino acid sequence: CASLDPRGGTEAFF. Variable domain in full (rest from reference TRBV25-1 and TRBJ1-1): EADIYQTPRYLVIGTGKKITLECSQTMGHDKMYWYQQDPGMELHLIHYSYGVNSTEKGDLSSESTVSRIRTEHFPLTLESARPSHTSQYLCASLDPRGGTEAFFGQGTRLTVV.